The following is a T cell receptor (beta chain) sequence with its context. It has no known antigen specificity. No per-base quality is available; no much larger clone lies one base away. This entry is derived from a study of cytomegalovirus exposure and HLA in healthy donors (dated by TCRdb to 2016 to 2017). Broadly, across the study: An earlier analysis of 587 of the donors reported approximately 260 Gb of sequence data and 117 million unique TCR beta sequences obtained from about 180 million T cells. Among around 400 genotyped donors of the cohort, an average of around 240,000 unique TCR beta nucleotide sequences was sequenced per donor, of which about 18% were non-productive. Every repertoire in the discovery cohort had been generated on one and the same sequencing platform. Among the approximately 400 genotyped donors, around 81% belonged to the genetic ancestry cluster associated with self-reported Caucasian donors. Donor age, sex, ethnicity and CMV serostatus were compiled together with the repertoire data. The number of typed donors differed by locus: about 620-640 for A, B, C, DRB1 and DQB1; roughly 510 for DQA1; 606 for DPA1; and roughly 490 for DPB1. About 300 gigabases of sequencing data and 78 million or so unique TCR sequences were included in an early release covering roughly 700 HLA-typed donors. Class I and class II HLA loci were covered by the typing at four-digit resolution. Using immunosequencing, the study profiled T cell repertoires from fewer than 700 subjects and related those repertoires to cytomegalovirus serostatus. A separate validation cohort of 100 to 150 different subjects was used in addition to the 666-subject first cohort. Roughly five DR-DQ haplotypes were treated as single units for association and clustering because of strong linkage in the cohort. The later analysis used no new phenotypic data to find candidate immune exposures, relying instead on TCR beta sequences and their occurrence across donors. To predict cytomegalovirus infection status, the study brought together high-throughput TCR immunosequencing, statistical association of individual TCRs with disease status, and machine learning. A later analysis re-analyzed previously published TCR beta repertoires from 650 to 800 donors and added high-resolution HLA genotyping to study TCR occurrence patterns. The study aimed to test whether cataloging public T cell receptors could reveal signatures of past pathogen exposure. To decide whether each TCR beta V gene segment behaved as functional or pseudogenic, an earlier analysis of some 570 of the donors relied on high-throughput TCR beta sequencing. In a later genetic analysis, genome-wide SNP genotypes for about three fifths of the roughly 670 donors were used, and that subset was treated as a discovery cohort. Here is what the overall study found, with its caveats: Presence/absence analyses assumed roughly uniform sequencing depth across donors, an assumption that may not hold. A further reported finding was that TCR beta sequences accurately predicted the HLA-A and HLA-B alleles for most subjects in the first cohort. Several of the top co-occurrence clusters appeared to be linked to parvovirus B19, influenza, CMV and Epstein-Barr virus, according to a later analysis. The classifier was reported to diagnose cytomegalovirus status with high specificity and sensitivity in both the original and validation cohorts. Because some donors lacked HLA typing at each locus, the association tests relied only on the typed subset. Compared with the 666-donor mean, donors in an Asian-associated ancestry cluster had fewer N-insertions in productive TCRs, according to a later genetic analysis. In vitro tests confirmed that a few of the cytomegalovirus-associated TCR beta chains recognize cytomegalovirus antigens. While some public TCRs were present in many individuals, most TCR sequences turned up only very rarely across donors. In a later analysis, the rate of TCR association differed among HLA loci, with DRB1 alleles having the most associated TCRs and HLA-C alleles having the fewest. In this cohort, only TCR beta chains were sequenced, and detectable features were limited by the absence of alpha or paired-chain data. In a later analysis, some 18,000 TCR beta sequences were associated with specific HLA alleles at a false discovery rate of 0.05. According to a later analysis, most CMV-associated TCR beta chains appeared to be HLA-restricted, and the HLA associations seemed to be driven largely by CMV exposure. In a later genetic analysis, a missense DCLRE1C variant was associated with V-gene and J-gene trimming of TCR beta chains, and the association was replicated in an independent cohort. Because counts were too low, around 18 rarely observed V segments, including chromosome 9 orphons, were left out of the earlier analysis of a few hundred of the donors. The only immune exposure information available for the cohort was CMV serostatus. In an earlier analysis of 587 of the donors, most TCR beta V segments were observed in productive rearrangements about 87% or about 30% of the time, broadly matching IMGT annotations. Correlated functional status among segregating V segments might reflect linkage disequilibrium, but an unknown experimental factor could not be ruled out. The 87-base-pair reads could not distinguish some IMGT-functional V segments, including TRBV6-2 and TRBV6-3, so those segments were excluded. In a later analysis, HLA-associated TCR beta chains were found to be more clonally expanded and to have lower generation probabilities than equally common non-associated chains. A cluster of highly shared sequence variants was judged likely to represent a technical artifact of the sequencing pipeline. The authors suggested that the approach could potentially be extended to other disease states and immunological phenotypes. A total of 150 to 200 TCR beta chains were listed by the study as associated with cytomegalovirus. When HLA alleles, especially DR and DQ, strongly co-occurred, TCR associations were difficult to assign to individual alleles.

Libraries were constructed by the immunoSEQ multiplex PCR assay. For the multiplex PCR, a mixture combining 60 forward primers for TCR Vbeta segments and 13 reverse primers for TCR Jbeta segments was used. The CDR3 region of rearranged TCR beta genes was amplified from genomic DNA with a multiplex PCR assay. Amplified TCR beta libraries were sequenced as 87-base-pair reads on the Illumina HiSeq System. In the original analysis: A later analysis tallied some 79 million unique TCR beta chains across the 700 or so repertoires, and around 10 million of those chains were shared by two or more donors. To remove PCR and sequencing errors, raw reads were error-corrected and collapsed into unique sequences using a nearest-neighbor algorithm that merged closely related sequences. V, D and J gene segments were assigned by aligning CDR3 sequences to IMGT reference sequences. For a sequence to be retained, a match of at least six nucleotides was required to both a V gene segment and a J gene segment. Rearrangements were called productive when the CDR3 lacked stop codons and stayed in frame with V and J; all others were non-productive. Following IMGT convention, CDR3 was defined as the stretch from the second conserved V-encoded cysteine to the conserved J-encoded phenylalanine. In an earlier analysis of 550 to 650 of the donors, sequences lacking an unambiguous match to a single V gene segment were excluded. An earlier analysis of around 600 of the donors classified V segments as functional when productive rearrangements were above 56.7% and as segregating when the standard deviation between donors was above 5%. A statistical classification framework was built for diagnosing cytomegalovirus status from the catalog of TCR beta chain sequences. V and J gene assignment, in a later analysis, came from comparing TCR nucleotide sequences with IMGT/GENE-DB human TR gene sequences. Using the TCRdist pipeline, a later analysis assigned CDR3 sequences along with most-parsimonious VDJ recombination scenarios. In a later analysis, each TCR beta chain was defined by its CDR3 amino acid sequence together with its V-gene family, and reads without a unique V-gene family were excluded. To address suspected cross-contamination and a sequencing artifact, a later analysis removed 592 highly shared, low-generation-probability nucleotide sequences. In a later analysis, a clonal expansion index for each public chain was calculated from normalized within-repertoire ranks of inferred template counts. In a later analysis, generation probabilities were computed using a VDJ recombination model fitted to out-of-frame rearrangements, and the results were checked against IGoR. A later analysis scored TCR-TCR, TCR-HLA and TCR-CMV co-occurrence with hypergeometric tests, applying a repertoire-size bias correction to TCR pairs. To estimate false discovery rates, a later analysis permuted the HLA or CMV assignments 20 times. A later analysis grouped co-occurring TCRs with DBSCAN, adding TCRdist sequence similarity when clustering within HLA-allele-positive subsets. Co-occurrence clustering excluded repertoires with fewer than 30,000 or more than 120,000 public chains, plus five with anomalous nucleotide sharing. TCRdb's version of the immuneACCESS table is confined to in-frame rearrangements and falls short of the full clone set. An unresolved V gene accounts for under half of the shortfall where checked; the remainder is of unknown origin. V and J calls and clone size are those listed in that table; D and trimming were worked out from the DNA. This sample lists over 100,000 clones; 63% were detected once. Over 8% of the sample goes to the ten largest clones.

The cohort consisted of more than 650 healthy bone marrow donors. All cohort members were sampled while nominally healthy, although unrecorded immune exposures were likely present. The donor was CMV seropositive and belonged to the group of about 290 seropositive cohort members. A peripheral blood sample was provided by each donor, and peripheral blood mononuclear cells were used for TCR beta sequencing. The Qiagen DNeasy Blood Extraction Kit was used to extract genomic DNA from the blood cell samples. The CDR3 covers 12 residues, taking in both the cysteine and the phenylalanine. Kept here is only the CDR3 DNA, which spans 36 bases and is read in frame from base 1. The junction shows trimming of 1 base on V and 6 bases on J, plus 5 bases between the germline ends. The germline V gene gives CDR1 as SGDLS and CDR2 as YYNGEE.

This TCR came from a man aged 40-55 years in good health and CMV-seropositive. The V gene is TRBV9 and the J gene is TRBJ2-1; TRBD1 could be the D gene, as 5 bases match. Material: PBMCs. The CDR3 amino acid sequence is: CASSVQGNEQFF. The nucleotide sequence reads as follows: TGTGCCAGCAGCGTACAGGGCAATGAGCAGTTCTTC.